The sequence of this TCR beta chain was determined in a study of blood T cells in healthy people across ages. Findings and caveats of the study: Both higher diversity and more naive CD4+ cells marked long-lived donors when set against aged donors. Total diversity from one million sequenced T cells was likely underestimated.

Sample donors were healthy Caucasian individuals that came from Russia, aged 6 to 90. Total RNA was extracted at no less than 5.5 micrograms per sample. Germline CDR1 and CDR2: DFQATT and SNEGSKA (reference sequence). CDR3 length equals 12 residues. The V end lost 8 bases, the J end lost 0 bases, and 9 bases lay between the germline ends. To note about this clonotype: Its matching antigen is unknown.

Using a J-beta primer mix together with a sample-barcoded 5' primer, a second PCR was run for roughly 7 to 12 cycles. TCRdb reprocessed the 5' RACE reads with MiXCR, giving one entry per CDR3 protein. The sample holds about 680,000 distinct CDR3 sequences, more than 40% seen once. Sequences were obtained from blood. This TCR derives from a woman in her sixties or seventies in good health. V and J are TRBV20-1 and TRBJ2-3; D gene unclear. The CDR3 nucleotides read TGCAGTTCCTTCGAGAGCACAGATACGCAGTATTTT. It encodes CSSFESTDTQYF.